The entry below gives a single TCR beta chain sequence along with its context. The antigen remains undetermined. The data were taken from a study of shared clonotypes between healthy human individuals. Study-level results: Non-shared clonotypes were found to have lower generation probabilities than the clonotypes that were shared by all four of the sorted-subset donors. It was anticipated that sequencing depth would influence how many clonotypes donors shared.

In the original analysis: Junction-only sequences without quality scores came from ImmunoSEQ, so filtering differed. Using immunoSEQ multiplex PCR, the repertoire was profiled, and TCRdb retains in-frame clones only, with some absent. The DNA was the basis for D and trimming; V, J and clone size are from that table. The table records a few million clones, 90% to 95% of them present only once. V was shortened by 9 bases and J by 0 bases, with 18 bases between the two germline ends. The CDR3 is made up of 16 amino acids. CDR1 is SGHNT and CDR2 is YYREEE in the germline V gene (reference sequence). The chain is built from TRBV5-4 and TRBJ1-4; perhaps TRBD1 as D (6 bases). The clonotype was recovered from a man younger than 35 in good health. The sample comprised naive CD4+ T cells sorted from blood. Subset specified: CD45RA+ positively selected. This CDR3 reads CAKRGIQTATNEKLFF. CDR3 nucleotides: TGTGCCAAGAGGGGGATTCAGACAGCAACTAATGAAAAACTGTTTTTT.